In this sample, the clone carrying this TCR beta chain turned up a few times. The record originates from a study of immune characterization of retroperitoneal liposarcoma. MiXCR, run by TCRdb on the PCR reads, gives a single entry per CDR3 protein. This table holds 8,500 to 13,000 distinct CDR3 sequences, 27% found once. This TCR was sampled from a male donor with retroperitoneal liposarcoma. The sample was tumor tissue.

The CDR3 region is CASSPGQGTDTQYF. The CDR3 DNA follows: TGTGCCAGCAGCCCGGGCCAGGGCACAGATACGCAGTATTTT. V and J are TRBV6-4 and TRBJ2-3; D unresolved. CDR1 and CDR2 from the germline V gene are MRHNA and SNTAGT. V lost 6 bases and J 1 base, leaving 11 bases between the germline ends. The CDR3 has 14 amino acids.